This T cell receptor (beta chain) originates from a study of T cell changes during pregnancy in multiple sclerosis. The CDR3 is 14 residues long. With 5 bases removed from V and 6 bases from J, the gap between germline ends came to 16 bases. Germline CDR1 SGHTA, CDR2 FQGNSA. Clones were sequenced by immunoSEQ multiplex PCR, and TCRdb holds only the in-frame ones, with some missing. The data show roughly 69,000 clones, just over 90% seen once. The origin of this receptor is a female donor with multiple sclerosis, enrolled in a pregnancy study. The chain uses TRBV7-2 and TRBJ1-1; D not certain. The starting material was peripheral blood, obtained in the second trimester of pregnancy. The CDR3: CASSPGNRNAEAFF. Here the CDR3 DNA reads TGTGCCAGCAGCCCGGGAAACCGAAATGCTGAAGCTTTCTTT.